This passage covers 19 T cell receptor beta chains from one sample sequenced in a study of T-cell reconstitution after alpha-beta-depleted transplantation in children. A library of TCRbeta sequences, prepared with unique molecular identifiers, was generated. Via MiXCR, TCRdb re-called the PCR reads, giving one row per CDR3 protein. Found here are approximately 520,000 distinct CDR3 sequences, more than 9.5% of them singletons; the top ten hold 12% to 15%. The sample consisted of PBMCs, mostly from graft donor cells, taken 180 days after TCRalphabeta/CD19-depleted stem cell transplant. Receptors originate from a female patient aged 2 to 10 who had a stem cell transplant for aplastic anemia, so the T cells may come from the graft donor.

This chain connects TRBV5-6 to TRBJ2-5; tentatively, D is TRBD2 (5 bases). Germline CDR1 is SGHDT and CDR2 is YYEEEE. This CDR3 is 16 amino acids long. V was trimmed by 0 bases and J by 2 bases, leaving 14 bases between them. The CDR3 sequence: CASSLAGSAVQETQYF. CDR3 DNA sequence: TGTGCCAGCAGCTTGGCGGGGTCAGCGGTGCAAGAGACCCAGTACTTC.

CDR3 in amino acids: CASSFPSLQVGYNEQFF. As DNA, the CDR3 is TGCGCCAGCAGCTTTCCCTCACTCCAAGTGGGTTACAATGAGCAGTTCTTC. The chain joins TRBV5-1 to TRBJ2-1, with D unclear. CDR3 size: 17 residues. In germline, CDR1 is SGHRS, CDR2 YFSETQ. V was shortened by 2 bases and J by 4 bases, with 19 bases between the two germline ends. Based on the CDR3 plus reference TRBV5-1 and TRBJ2-1, the full variable domain is KAGVTQTPRYLIKTRGQQVTLSCSPISGHRSVSWYQQTPGQGLQFLFEYFSETQRNKGNFPGRFSGRQFSNSRSEMNVSTLELGDSALYLCASSFPSLQVGYNEQFFGPGTRLTVL.

The J gene is TRBJ1-2, the V gene TRBV9, with 7 bases that match TRBD1. J gave up 4 bases and V 0 bases, and 6 bases lay outside the gene matches. CDR1 is SGDLS, CDR2 YYNGEE, per germline. The CDR3 is 15 residues long. CDR3 region: CASSVGYRGSYGYTF. The CDR3 bases are TGTGCCAGCAGCGTAGGATACAGGGGATCCTATGGCTACACCTTC.

The chain links TRBV12-3 or TRBV12-4 to TRBJ2-5, with TRBD2 matching 11 bases. The CDR3 loop spans 17 amino acids. V lost 4 bases and J lost 4; bases outside the gene matches: 11. For the CDR3, the DNA is TGTGCCAGCAGTTGGGGAAGACTAGCGGGGCGGGGAGAGACCCAGTACTTC. Protein: CASSWGRLAGRGETQYF.

The sample holds a few counts of this clonotype. This chain connects TRBV12-3 or TRBV12-4 to TRBJ2-1; 10 bases are shared with TRBD2. Trimming cost V 3 bases and J 6 bases; bases outside gene matches: 8. The CDR3 contains 16 residues. The CDR3 reads CASSLGPGLAFNEQFF. The CDR3 nucleotides are TGTGCCAGCAGTTTGGGACCGGGACTAGCGTTCAATGAGCAGTTCTTC.

The V gene is TRBV7-9, the J gene TRBJ2-7; D unclear. Per germline, CDR1 SEHNR and CDR2 FQNEAQ (reference sequence). The length of the CDR3 is 14 residues. Trimming left V 1 base short and J 0 bases short, with 7 bases between. CDR3 loop: CASSLGPHSYEQYV. Here the CDR3 DNA reads TGTGCCAGCAGCTTAGGACCGCACTCCTACGAGCAGTACGTC.

This clonotype was seen many times. The chain is built from TRBV27 and TRBJ1-4; D unresolved. Trimming took off 8 bases at V and 10 bases at J, with 20 bases between the two ends. Germline V lookup: CDR1 MNHEY, CDR2 SMNVEV (reference sequence). The CDR3 is made up of 14 amino acids. The CDR3 region is CASGSTKAASKLFF. CDR3 nucleotide sequence: TGTGCCAGCGGTTCTACCAAGGCCGCCTCAAAACTGTTTTTT.

CDR3 in amino acids: CASSAQPGQGLEQYF. Written as DNA, the CDR3 is TGTGCCAGCAGTGCCCAGCCGGGACAAGGTCTCGAGCAGTACTTC. The V and J genes are TRBV12-3 or TRBV12-4 and TRBJ2-7; D might be TRBD1 (6 bases). Trimming cost V 5 bases and J 6 bases, with 20 bases left between them. This CDR3 comprises 15 residues.

A few counts support this clonotype. This chain uses TRBV28 with TRBJ2-2; 7 bases are a match to TRBD1. The CDR3 has 16 residues. Germline loops: CDR1 MDHEN, CDR2 SYDVKM. V lost 4 bases and J lost 4; bases outside the gene matches: 9. CDR3 residues: CASSSTRQGITGELFF. CDR3 coding DNA: TGTGCCAGCAGTTCCACTCGACAGGGTATCACCGGGGAGCTGTTTTTT.

This rearrangement joins TRBV6-2 or TRBV6-3 to TRBJ2-1; D gene ambiguous. CDR1 and CDR2 from the germline V gene are MNHEY and SVGEGT. The CDR3 is made up of 12 amino acids. V dropped 2 bases and J dropped 6 bases, with 5 bases sitting between them. CDR3 in amino acids: CASSYRFNEQFF. The DNA for the CDR3 is TGTGCCAGCAGTTACCGGTTCAATGAGCAGTTCTTC.

This chain links TRBV7-2 with TRBJ1-4; tentatively, D is TRBD1 (6 bases). Trimming removed 1 base at V and 4 bases at J, with 16 bases between. This CDR3 has 17 amino acids. The germline V gene has CDR1 SGHTA and CDR2 FQGNSA. The CDR3: CASSLVGGGAFNEKLFF. Here the CDR3 DNA reads TGTGCCAGCAGCTTAGTAGGAGGGGGGGCCTTTAATGAAAAACTGTTTTTT.

This clonotype has a handful of counts. The chain combines TRBV15 with TRBJ1-5, with unresolved D. Germline V gene sequence: CDR1 LNHNV, CDR2 YYDKDF (reference sequence). V lost 9 bases to trimming and J lost 0 bases, with 9 bases between them. The CDR3 spans 13 residues. For the CDR3, the DNA is TGTGCCACTAAAGACCGTAGCAATCAGCCCCAGCATTTT. It translates to CATKDRSNQPQHF.

The V call is TRBV28, the J call TRBJ1-5; 9 nucleotides align to TRBD1. CDR3 size: 17 residues. The V segment lost 7 bases and the J segment 0 bases; nucleotides outside the gene matches: 10. Germline CDR1 and CDR2: MDHEN and SYDVKM. The CDR3 is CASTPGQGVYSNQPQHF. In DNA, the CDR3 is TGTGCCAGCACACCGGGACAGGGAGTCTATAGCAATCAGCCCCAGCATTTT. The full variable domain, rest sourced from reference TRBV28 and TRBJ1-5, is DVKVTQSSRYLVKRTGEKVFLECVQDMDHENMFWYRQDPGLGLRLIYFSYDVKMKEKGDIPEGYSVSREKKERFSLILESASTNQTSMYLCASTPGQGVYSNQPQHFGDGTRLSIL.

This clonotype was counted only a few times. The chain combines TRBV5-1 with TRBJ2-7; 8 bases line up with TRBD1. The V segment lost 4 bases and the J segment 3 bases; nucleotides outside the gene matches: 9. CDR1 is SGHRS, CDR2 YFSETQ, per germline. The CDR3 covers 15 residues. The CDR3 nucleotides read TGCGCCAGCAGCCCGCGCCCCGGGACAGGCTACGAGCAGTACGTC. Amino acids: CASSPRPGTGYEQYV.

This clonotype was seen only a few times. The rearrangement joins TRBV15 to TRBJ2-5; 9 nucleotides line up with TRBD1. This CDR3 is 14 amino acids long. Germline trimming cut 5 bases from V and 4 bases from J; bases unmatched to any gene: 5. From germline, CDR1 is LNHNV and CDR2 YYDKDF (reference sequence). In DNA form, the CDR3 reads TGTGCCACCAGCGGCCCGACAGGGGGAGAGACCCAGTACTTC. Encoded protein: CATSGPTGGETQYF.

The chain carries TRBV20-1 and TRBJ2-5, with 7 bases identical to TRBD1. Germline CDR1 is DFQATT and CDR2 is SNEGSKA (reference sequence). This CDR3 spans 13 amino acids. CDR3 sequence reads: CRAWSQGRETQYF. CDR3 sequence (DNA): TGCAGGGCCTGGTCACAGGGGCGGGAGACCCAGTACTTC.

This clonotype appeared a few times. The chain recombines TRBV15 with TRBJ2-1; D may be TRBD2 (7 bases). CDR1 and CDR2 (germline): LNHNV, YYDKDF (reference sequence). The CDR3 covers 14 residues. V gave up 0 bases and J gave up 13 bases, with 16 bases separating them. The CDR3 reads CATSRDRGGGRQFF. CDR3 in DNA: TGTGCCACCAGCAGAGATAGGGGGGGCGGGAGACAGTTCTTC.

V is TRBV25-1 and J is TRBJ1-2; D remains ambiguous. The CDR3 is 14 residues long. The germline V gene encodes CDR1 MGHDK and CDR2 SYGVNS. Trimming removed 1 base from V and 1 base from J, with 7 bases in between. The chain's CDR3 is CASSEFENNYGYTF. Here the CDR3 DNA reads TGTGCCAGCAGTGAATTCGAGAATAACTATGGCTACACCTTC.

This clonotype showed up just once. V gene TRBV6-1 combines with J gene TRBJ2-3; a possible D gene is TRBD1 (5 bases). The germline V gene has CDR1 MNHNS and CDR2 SASEGT. The CDR3 loop spans 14 amino acids. V was cut by 8 bases and J by 0 bases, with 12 bases left in between. The CDR3 spells CASEAGPSTDTQYF. CDR3 coding DNA: TGTGCCAGCGAAGCAGGGCCCAGCACAGATACGCAGTATTTT.